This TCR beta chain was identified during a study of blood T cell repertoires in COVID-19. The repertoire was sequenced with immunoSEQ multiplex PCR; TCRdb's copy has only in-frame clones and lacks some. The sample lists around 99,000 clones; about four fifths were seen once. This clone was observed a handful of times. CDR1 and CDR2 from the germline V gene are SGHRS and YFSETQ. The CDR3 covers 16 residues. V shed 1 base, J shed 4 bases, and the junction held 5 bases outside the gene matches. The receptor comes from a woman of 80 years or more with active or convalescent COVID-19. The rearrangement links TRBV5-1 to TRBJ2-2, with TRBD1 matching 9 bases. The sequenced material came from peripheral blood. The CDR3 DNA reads TGCGCCAGCAGCTTGAAGACAGGGGGTAGCACCGGGGAGCTGTTTTTT. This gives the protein CASSLKTGGSTGELFF.